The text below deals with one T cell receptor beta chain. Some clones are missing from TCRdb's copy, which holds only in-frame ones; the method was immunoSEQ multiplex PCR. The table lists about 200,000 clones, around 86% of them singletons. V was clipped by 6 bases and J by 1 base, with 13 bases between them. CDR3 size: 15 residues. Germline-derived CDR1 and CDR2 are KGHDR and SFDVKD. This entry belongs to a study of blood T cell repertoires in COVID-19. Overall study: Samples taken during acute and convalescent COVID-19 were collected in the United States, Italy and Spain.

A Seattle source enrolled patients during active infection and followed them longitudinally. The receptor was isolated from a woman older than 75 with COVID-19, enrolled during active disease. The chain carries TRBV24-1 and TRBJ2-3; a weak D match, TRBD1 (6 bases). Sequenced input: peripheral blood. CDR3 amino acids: CATSLVQGGTDTQYF. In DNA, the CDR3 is TGTGCCACCAGTTTGGTACAGGGTGGCACAGATACGCAGTATTTT.